A selection of T cell receptor beta chains follows, all from one sample in a study of blood T cells in healthy people across ages. TCRdb processed the 5' RACE reads anew with MiXCR; each CDR3 protein has one entry. This repertoire shows around 750,000 distinct CDR3 sequences, approximately 53% found once; its top ten account for around 40%. Material: blood. These receptors all come from an older man in good health. CDR3s include the opening cysteine and the closing phenylalanine or tryptophan. The D gene is left open where the match is weak. Clone size is shown for a subset of rows, as once, few, many or a class of expanded clone.

cdr3_nt	cdr3_aa	clone_size	d_call	v_call	j_call
TGTGCCAGCAGCATTCGACCCGCAACGAGCGGGAGTAAGACCCAGTACTTC	CASSIRPATSGSKTQYF	-	TRBD2	TRBV7-2	TRBJ2-5
TGTGCCAGCAGTTCGCCCTTAGCGGGGGAGCCCTCCTACGAGCAGTACTTC	CASSSPLAGEPSYEQYF	-	TRBD2	TRBV12-3/TRBV12-4	TRBJ2-7
TGCAGTGCGGTCGGCAGTTGGGGGTCCTACGAGCAGTACTTC	CSAVGSWGSYEQYF	-	-	TRBV20-1	TRBJ2-7
TGTGCCACCAAGGACGGAAAAAACTATGGCTACACCTTC	CATKDGKNYGYTF	-	-	TRBV28	TRBJ1-2
TGTGCCGCGGGAAAGACAGAGAACACTGAAGCTTTCTTT	CAAGKTENTEAFF	-	-	TRBV10-3	TRBJ1-1
TGCAGTGCTAGCCGTGGACAGGGCCCAGATACGCAGTATTTT	CSASRGQGPDTQYF	-	TRBD1	TRBV20-1	TRBJ2-3
TGTGCCAGCAGCCAAGCGGGGGACATCAGCGTTGGCTACACCTTC	CASSQAGDISVGYTF	few	-	TRBV3-1	TRBJ1-2
TGTGCCATCAGCCCATCTTCCCCGGGACTAGCGGGAGTTGAGCAGTTCTTC	CAISPSSPGLAGVEQFF	few	TRBD2	TRBV10-3	TRBJ2-1
TGTGCCAGCAGCTCCTCGGGACTAGCGGGGGCCTCCTACGAGCAGTACTTC	CASSSSGLAGASYEQYF	once	TRBD2	TRBV12-3/TRBV12-4	TRBJ2-7
TGCAGTGCCCGATTTGGGGGCTACGAGCAGTACTTC	CSARFGGYEQYF	-	-	TRBV20-1	TRBJ2-7
TGTGCCAGGCGCTACTCCGGGATATCCTACGAGCAGTACTTC	CARRYSGISYEQYF	-	-	TRBV21-1	TRBJ2-7
TGCGCCAGCAGCTTGGAAGGAGGCGGAACCACAGATACGCAGTATTTT	CASSLEGGGTTDTQYF	-	-	TRBV5-1	TRBJ2-3
TGTGCCAGCAGTTACGACAGGGTGGTCACTGAAGCTTTCTTT	CASSYDRVVTEAFF	-	TRBD1	TRBV6-5	TRBJ1-1
TGCGCCAGCAGTGTGGACCGGAGGACTGAAGCTTTCTTT	CASSVDRRTEAFF	-	-	TRBV10-2	TRBJ1-1
TGTGCCAGCAGCGCCACCACAGATACGCAGTATTTT	CASSATTDTQYF	many	-	TRBV9	TRBJ2-3
TGTGCCAGCAGCCAGGTACAGGGTGAGCAGTACTTC	CASSQVQGEQYF	few	-	TRBV3-1	TRBJ2-7
TGTGCCAGCAGCCCAGGGGCGGGAGGGTACAATGAGCAGTTCTTC	CASSPGAGGYNEQFF	few	TRBD2	TRBV4-2	TRBJ2-1
TGTGCCAGCAGAACTTTCAGAGCCGGGGAGCTGTTTTTT	CASRTFRAGELFF	-	-	TRBV7-2	TRBJ2-2
TGCAGTGCTAGTACGGACCATAATGAAAAACTGTTTTTT	CSASTDHNEKLFF	few	-	TRBV20-1	TRBJ1-4
TGTGCCAGCAGCACAACAGGGCTCCCTTATGGCTACACCTTC	CASSTTGLPYGYTF	-	-	TRBV9	TRBJ1-2
TGTGCCAGCAGCTTGGGGACAGCTGAAGCTTTCTTT	CASSLGTAEAFF	-	TRBD1	TRBV7-9	TRBJ1-1
TGTGCCAGCAGTGTCCGGGACAGGGGTGGCTACACCTTC	CASSVRDRGGYTF	-	TRBD1	TRBV25-1	TRBJ1-2
TGCGCCAGCAGCTCCCCACCCGGGACTAGCGCAATTTACTCCTACAATGAGCAGTTCTTC	CASSSPPGTSAIYSYNEQFF	-	TRBD2	TRBV5-1	TRBJ2-1
TGTGCCAGCAGCTCAGTTATGGGCCCGGGGAGCAAAAACATTCAGTACTTC	CASSSVMGPGSKNIQYF	few	-	TRBV11-2	TRBJ2-4
TGTGCCAGCAACCTGGGGGCGGGACGGCCCAATGAGCAGTACTTC	CASNLGAGRPNEQYF	-	-	TRBV7-9	TRBJ2-5
TGCGCCAGCAGCTTGGTAACGGACGACAATGAGCAGTTCTTC	CASSLVTDDNEQFF	-	-	TRBV5-1	TRBJ2-1
TGTGCCAGCAGCCCCGGGTCAGCGGGACAGACAGATACGCAGTATTTT	CASSPGSAGQTDTQYF	-	-	TRBV9	TRBJ2-3
TGTGCCAGCATTAGGACAACTGGGGCGTCCTACGAGCAGTACTTC	CASIRTTGASYEQYF	-	-	TRBV6-2/TRBV6-3	TRBJ2-7
TGCAGTGCTGTATTGGGTCTAAATCAGCCCCAGCATTTT	CSAVLGLNQPQHF	-	-	TRBV20-1	TRBJ1-5
TGCGCCAGCAGCGGGGACAGGGTGACAGATACGCAGTATTTT	CASSGDRVTDTQYF	-	TRBD1	TRBV5-1	TRBJ2-3
TGTGCCAGCTCACCAAAAGAGACAGGAGGCACCGGGGAGCTGTTTTTT	CASSPKETGGTGELFF	-	-	TRBV18	TRBJ2-2
TGCAGTGCTAGAGTAGCGGGGCGAGGCGGGGAGCTGTTTTTT	CSARVAGRGGELFF	-	TRBD2	TRBV20-1	TRBJ2-2
TGTGCCAGCAGCTTAGGTCTAGCGCCCGATACGCAGTATTTT	CASSLGLAPDTQYF	-	-	TRBV7-9	TRBJ2-3
TGCAGTGCTAGAGATGGGCTGCGGGAGGGCCTAGATACGCAGTATTTT	CSARDGLREGLDTQYF	-	TRBD2	TRBV20-1	TRBJ2-3
TGTGCCAGCAGCTCAAGTCTTAGGACTAGCGGGAGTCCCAGATACGTGTATTTT	CASSSSLRTSGSPRYVYF	-	TRBD2	TRBV11-2	TRBJ2-3
TGTGCCAGCATCCGTCCGGGGAGCTACGAGCAGTACTTC	CASIRPGSYEQYF	-	-	TRBV6-5	TRBJ2-7
TGCAGCGTCGTGCGGACTAGCGGTAATGAGCAGTTCTTC	CSVVRTSGNEQFF	few	TRBD2	TRBV29-1	TRBJ2-1
TGCAGTGCTAGCCCCCAGCGGGGCCGCTCCTACAATGAGCAGTTCTTC	CSASPQRGRSYNEQFF	few	TRBD2	TRBV20-1	TRBJ2-1
TGCGCCAGCAGCTTAACGACCGGGACTAGAAGATACAATGAGCAGTTCTTC	CASSLTTGTRRYNEQFF	-	TRBD2	TRBV5-1	TRBJ2-1
TGCGCCAGCAGCTATCTGACTAGCGCCTCCTACAATGAGCAGTTCTTC	CASSYLTSASYNEQFF	-	TRBD2	TRBV5-1	TRBJ2-1
TGTGCCAGCACCTTCACCTGGCCACAGGGGGTTTCCTATGGCTACACCTTC	CASTFTWPQGVSYGYTF	-	TRBD1	TRBV12-3/TRBV12-4	TRBJ1-2
TGCAGTGCTTCCGGGACTAGCGTGAGCGGGAGCCCCTACGAGCAGTACTTC	CSASGTSVSGSPYEQYF	-	TRBD2	TRBV20-1	TRBJ2-7